This T cell receptor beta chain was obtained from a study of tumor-infiltrating lymphocytes in primary liver carcinoma. The input was about 490 ng total RNA; TCR beta cDNA was made from it with a constant-region primer. What produced the TCR beta libraries was three nested multiplex PCR rounds using slightly modified ARM-PCR. Rounds one and two of PCR, each of roughly 10 cycles, were primed with TRBV1-TRBV30 forward primers and a C-beta reverse primer. TCRdb itself ran the multiplex PCR reads through MiXCR, one entry per CDR3 protein. There are under 85,000 distinct CDR3 sequences in the sample; 72% occur only once, and roughly a fifth lies in the top ten. Taking about 18-30 mg of unsorted bulk tissue, the authors co-extracted RNA and DNA. Relative to its sample, this clonotype is medium-sized. The CDR3 has 11 amino acids. V shed 5 bases and J shed 10 bases, with 9 bases lying between them. Germline loops: CDR1 MNHNY, CDR2 SVGAGI (reference sequence).

The genes are TRBV6-6 and TRBJ2-1; D remains ambiguous. This TCR was recovered from a man in his forties with primary liver carcinoma and hepatitis B virus infection. Sequenced input: liver tumor tissue from sampling region 1. Described subset: tumor region T1, superior pole. This chain's CDR3 is CASSQVGEQFF. The CDR3, as DNA: TGTGCCAGCAGTCAGGTTGGGGAGCAGTTCTTC.